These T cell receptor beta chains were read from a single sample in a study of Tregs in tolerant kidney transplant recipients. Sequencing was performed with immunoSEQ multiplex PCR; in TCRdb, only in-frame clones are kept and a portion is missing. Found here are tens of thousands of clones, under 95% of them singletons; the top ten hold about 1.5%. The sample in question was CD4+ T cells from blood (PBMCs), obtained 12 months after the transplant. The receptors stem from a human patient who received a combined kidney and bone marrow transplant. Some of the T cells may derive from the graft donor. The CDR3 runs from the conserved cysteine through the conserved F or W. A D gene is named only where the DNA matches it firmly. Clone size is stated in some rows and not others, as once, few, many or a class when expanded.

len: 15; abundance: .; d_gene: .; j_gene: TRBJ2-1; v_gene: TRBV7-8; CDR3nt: TGTGCCAGCAGCTTTAGTCGTCAGGGACTCAATGAGCAGTTCTTC; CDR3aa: CASSFSRQGLNEQFF
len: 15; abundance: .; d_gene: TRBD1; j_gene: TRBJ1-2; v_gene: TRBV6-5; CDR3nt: TGTGCCAGCAGACTCCGGGACAGGAAGATCTATGGCTACACCTTC; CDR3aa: CASRLRDRKIYGYTF
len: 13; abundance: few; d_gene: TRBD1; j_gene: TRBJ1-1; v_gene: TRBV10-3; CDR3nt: TGTGCCATCAGTGTGGGGACAGCCGATGAAGCTTTCTTT; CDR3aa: CAISVGTADEAFF
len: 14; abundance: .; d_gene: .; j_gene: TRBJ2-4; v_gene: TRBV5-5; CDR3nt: TGTGCCAGCAGCTTCTACTTAGCCAAAAACATTCAGTACTTC; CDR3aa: CASSFYLAKNIQYF
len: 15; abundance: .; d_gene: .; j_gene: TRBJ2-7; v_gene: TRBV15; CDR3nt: TGTGCCACCAGCCTCAACAGGGATATCGGCTACGAGCAGTACTTC; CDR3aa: CATSLNRDIGYEQYF
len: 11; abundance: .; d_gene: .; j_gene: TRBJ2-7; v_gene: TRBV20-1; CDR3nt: TGCAGTGCTAGAGGACAGTACGAGCAGTACTTC; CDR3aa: CSARGQYEQYF
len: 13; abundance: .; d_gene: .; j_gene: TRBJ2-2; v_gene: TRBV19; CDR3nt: TGTGCCAGTAGTATCACGAGGGCCGGGGAGCTGTTTTTT; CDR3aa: CASSITRAGELFF
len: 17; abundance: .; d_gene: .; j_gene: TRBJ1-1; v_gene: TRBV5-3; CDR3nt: TGTGCCAGAAGCTTCCCAGGGGCCTCACCTCGGGTCACTGAAGCTTTCTTT; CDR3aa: CARSFPGASPRVTEAFF
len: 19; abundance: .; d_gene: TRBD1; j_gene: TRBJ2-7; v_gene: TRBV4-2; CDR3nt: TGTGCCAGCAGCCAAGATGGAAGAGGGGACAGGGGGTTTCGCTACGAGCAGTACTTC; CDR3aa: CASSQDGRGDRGFRYEQYF
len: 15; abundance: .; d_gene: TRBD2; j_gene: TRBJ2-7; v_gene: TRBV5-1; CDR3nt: TGCGCCAGCAGCAGCCTAGCGGGGCCGGTCTACGAGCAGTACTTC; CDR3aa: CASSSLAGPVYEQYF
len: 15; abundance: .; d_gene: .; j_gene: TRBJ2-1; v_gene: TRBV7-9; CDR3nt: TGTGCCAGCAGCTTAGGGACTATTTCCTACAATGAGCAGTTCTTC; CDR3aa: CASSLGTISYNEQFF
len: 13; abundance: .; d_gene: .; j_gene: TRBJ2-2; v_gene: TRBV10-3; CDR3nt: TGTGCCATCATCTCCCAGGGGAACGGGGAGCTGTTTTTT; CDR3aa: CAIISQGNGELFF
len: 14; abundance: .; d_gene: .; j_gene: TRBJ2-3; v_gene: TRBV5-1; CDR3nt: TGCGCCAGCAGCCTGGGACTCAACACAGATACGCAGTATTTT; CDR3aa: CASSLGLNTDTQYF
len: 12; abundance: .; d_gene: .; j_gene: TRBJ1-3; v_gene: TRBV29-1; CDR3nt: TGCAGCGTTGGCGGTGATGGAAACACCATATATTTT; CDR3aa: CSVGGDGNTIYF
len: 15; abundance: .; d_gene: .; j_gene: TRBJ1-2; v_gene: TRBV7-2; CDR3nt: TGTGCCAGCAGCTTACGGACACCCTCTAACTATGGCTACACCTTC; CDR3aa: CASSLRTPSNYGYTF
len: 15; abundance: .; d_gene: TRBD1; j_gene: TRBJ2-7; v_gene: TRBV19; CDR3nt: TGTGCCAGTAGTATTGCGCGACAGGGTTCCTACGAGCAGTACTTC; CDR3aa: CASSIARQGSYEQYF
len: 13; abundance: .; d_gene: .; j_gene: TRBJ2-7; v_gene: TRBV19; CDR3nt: TGTGCCAGTAGACAGGAAGGAACCAGCGAACAGTACTTC; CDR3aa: CASRQEGTSEQYF
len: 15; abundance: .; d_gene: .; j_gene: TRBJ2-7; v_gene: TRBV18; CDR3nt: TGTGCCAGCTCACCCGCCGGGATATATACCTACGAGCAGTACTTC; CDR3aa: CASSPAGIYTYEQYF
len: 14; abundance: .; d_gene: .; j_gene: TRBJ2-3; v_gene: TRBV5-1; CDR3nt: TGCGCCAGCAGCTTGGGGAGCCCCACAGATACGCAGTATTTT; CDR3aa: CASSLGSPTDTQYF
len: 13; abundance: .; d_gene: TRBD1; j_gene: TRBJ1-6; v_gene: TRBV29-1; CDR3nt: TGCAGCGTTGCGTTAGGGGGCAATTCACCCCTCCACTTT; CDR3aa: CSVALGGNSPLHF
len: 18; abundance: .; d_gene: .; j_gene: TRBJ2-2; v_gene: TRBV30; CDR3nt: TGTGCCTGGACCCCTCCCGTGTCTGTAGTGTTGCACACCGGGGAGCTGTTTTTT; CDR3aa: CAWTPPVSVVLHTGELFF
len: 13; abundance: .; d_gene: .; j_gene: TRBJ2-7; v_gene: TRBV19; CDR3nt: TGTGCCAGCTCCGGGCCGGGGATCTACGAGCAGTACTTC; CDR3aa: CASSGPGIYEQYF
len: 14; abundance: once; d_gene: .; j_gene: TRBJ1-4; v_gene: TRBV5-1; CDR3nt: TGCGCCAGCAGCCAGACAATAACTAATGAAAAACTGTTTTTT; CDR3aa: CASSQTITNEKLFF
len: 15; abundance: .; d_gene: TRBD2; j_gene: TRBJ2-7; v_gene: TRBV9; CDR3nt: TGTGCCAGCAGCGGGGGACTAGCGGGGGCCTACGAGCAGTACTTC; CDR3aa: CASSGGLAGAYEQYF
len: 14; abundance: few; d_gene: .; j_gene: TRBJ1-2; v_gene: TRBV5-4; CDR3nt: TGTGCCAGCAGCACCCGGGGGGGAAGCTATGGCTACACCTTC; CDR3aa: CASSTRGGSYGYTF
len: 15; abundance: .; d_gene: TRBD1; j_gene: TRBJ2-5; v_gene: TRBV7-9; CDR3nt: TGTGCCAGCAGCGGAGGACAGGGAGCGGGAGAGACCCAGTACTTC; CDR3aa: CASSGGQGAGETQYF
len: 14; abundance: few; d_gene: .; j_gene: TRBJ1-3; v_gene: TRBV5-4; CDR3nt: TGTGCCAGCAGCTCGCAAAACGAGGGAAACACCATATATTTT; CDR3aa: CASSSQNEGNTIYF
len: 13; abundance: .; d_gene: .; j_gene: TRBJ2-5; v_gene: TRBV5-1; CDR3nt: TGCGCCAGCAGCCCCGAACTAGTGGAGACCCAGTACTTC; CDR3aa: CASSPELVETQYF
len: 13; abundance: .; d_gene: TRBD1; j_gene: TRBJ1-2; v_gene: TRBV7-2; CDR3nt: TGTGCCAGCAGCTCCACAGGGGGCTATGGCTACACCTTC; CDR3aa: CASSSTGGYGYTF
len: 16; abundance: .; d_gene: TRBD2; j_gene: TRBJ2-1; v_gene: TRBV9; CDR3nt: TGTGCCAGCAGCGTGACTAGCGGGAGGTCCTACAATGAGCAGTTCTTC; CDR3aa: CASSVTSGRSYNEQFF
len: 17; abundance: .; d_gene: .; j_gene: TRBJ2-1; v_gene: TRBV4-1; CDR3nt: TGCGCCAGCAGCCAAGAATCCCTAGCGCGAGGGAACAATGAGCAGTTCTTC; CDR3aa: CASSQESLARGNNEQFF
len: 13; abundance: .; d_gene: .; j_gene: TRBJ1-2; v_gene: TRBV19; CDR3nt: TGTGCCAGTAGTACCGGACATTTCTATGGCTACACCTTC; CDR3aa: CASSTGHFYGYTF
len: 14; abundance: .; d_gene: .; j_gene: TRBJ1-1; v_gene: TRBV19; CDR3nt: TGTGCCAGTAGGGGGACATTGGGAAACACTGAAGCTTTCTTT; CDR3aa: CASRGTLGNTEAFF
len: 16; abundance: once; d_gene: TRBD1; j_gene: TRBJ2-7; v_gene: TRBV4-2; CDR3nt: TGTGCCAGCAGCCAAGATTCGGGACAGGACTTCTACGAGCAGTACTTC; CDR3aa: CASSQDSGQDFYEQYF
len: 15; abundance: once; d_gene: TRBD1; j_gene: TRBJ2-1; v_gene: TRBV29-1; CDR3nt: TGCAGCGTTGTAGGGTACAGGGGGTATAAGAATGAGCAGTTCTTC; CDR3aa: CSVVGYRGYKNEQFF
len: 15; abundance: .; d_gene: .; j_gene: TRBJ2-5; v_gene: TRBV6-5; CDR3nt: TGTGCCAGCAGTTACTCGTTCGCTGGAGAAGAGACCCAGTACTTC; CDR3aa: CASSYSFAGEETQYF
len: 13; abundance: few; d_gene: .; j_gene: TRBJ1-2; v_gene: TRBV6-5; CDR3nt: TGTGCCAGCAGTCAGCCCCACGGGGGTGGCTACACCTTC; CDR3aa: CASSQPHGGGYTF
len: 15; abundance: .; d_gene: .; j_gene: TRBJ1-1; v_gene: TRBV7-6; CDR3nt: TGTGCCAGCAGCTATTGGGGGGGACAGAACACTGAAGCTTTCTTT; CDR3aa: CASSYWGGQNTEAFF
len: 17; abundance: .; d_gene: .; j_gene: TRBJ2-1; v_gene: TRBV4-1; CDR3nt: TGCGCCAGCAGCCAACAAGCCCCAGGGGTCACCTACAATGAGCAGTTCTTC; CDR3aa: CASSQQAPGVTYNEQFF
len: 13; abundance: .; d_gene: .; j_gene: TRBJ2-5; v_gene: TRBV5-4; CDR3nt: TGTGCCAGCAGCTTGGACCCCGGAGAGACCCAGTACTTC; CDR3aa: CASSLDPGETQYF
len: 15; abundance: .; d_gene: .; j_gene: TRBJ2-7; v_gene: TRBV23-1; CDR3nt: TGCGCCAGCAGTCAATCCGAGACAGGACCCTACGAGCAGTACTTC; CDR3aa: CASSQSETGPYEQYF
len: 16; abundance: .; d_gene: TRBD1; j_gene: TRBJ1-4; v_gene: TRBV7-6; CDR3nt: TGTGCCAGCAGCTTAGGGGTGACAGGGGCTAATGAAAAACTGTTTTTT; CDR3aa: CASSLGVTGANEKLFF
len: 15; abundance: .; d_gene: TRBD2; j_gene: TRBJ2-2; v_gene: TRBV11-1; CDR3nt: TGTGCCAGCAGGCGACTAGCGGGAGCGGGCGGGGAGCTGTTTTTT; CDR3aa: CASRRLAGAGGELFF
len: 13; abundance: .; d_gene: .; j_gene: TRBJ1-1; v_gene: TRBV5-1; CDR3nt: TGCGCCAGCAGCTTGGACGGGGGCACTGAAGCTTTCTTT; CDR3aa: CASSLDGGTEAFF
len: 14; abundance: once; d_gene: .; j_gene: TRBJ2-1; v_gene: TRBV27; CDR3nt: TGTGCCAGCAGTCCGTTGATGGGGGGTGGAGAGCAGTTCTTC; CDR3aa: CASSPLMGGGEQFF
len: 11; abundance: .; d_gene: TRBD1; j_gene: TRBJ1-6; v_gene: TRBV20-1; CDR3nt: TGCAGCGAACAACAGGGGTCACCCCTCCACTTT; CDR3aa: CSEQQGSPLHF
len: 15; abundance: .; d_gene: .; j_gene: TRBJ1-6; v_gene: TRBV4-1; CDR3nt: TGCGCCAGCCAGCATTTGTGGGGGGGTAATTCCCCCCTCCACTTT; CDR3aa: CASQHLWGGNSPLHF
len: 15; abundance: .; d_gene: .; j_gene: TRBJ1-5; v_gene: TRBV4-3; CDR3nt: TGCGCCAGCAGCCGACATTCGACGGGCAATCAGCCCCAGCATTTT; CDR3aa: CASSRHSTGNQPQHF
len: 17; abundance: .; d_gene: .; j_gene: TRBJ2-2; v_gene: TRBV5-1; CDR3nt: TGCGCCAGCAGCCACAGGTCGGGCCGGGGGACGTCCGGGGAGCTGTTTTTT; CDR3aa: CASSHRSGRGTSGELFF
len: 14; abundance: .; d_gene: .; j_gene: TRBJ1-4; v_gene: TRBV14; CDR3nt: TGTGCCAGCAGCCAAGGGCAGGGAATAGGAAAACTGTTTTTT; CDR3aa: CASSQGQGIGKLFF
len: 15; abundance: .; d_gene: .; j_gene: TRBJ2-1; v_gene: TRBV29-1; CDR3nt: TGCAGCGTTGAGACTTCAAAGACCTCCTACAATGAGCAGTTCTTC; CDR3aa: CSVETSKTSYNEQFF
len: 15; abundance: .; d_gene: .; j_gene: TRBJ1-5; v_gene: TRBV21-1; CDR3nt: TGTGCCAGCTCACCCGGGGAAAATAGCAATCAGCCCCAGCATTTT; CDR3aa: CASSPGENSNQPQHF
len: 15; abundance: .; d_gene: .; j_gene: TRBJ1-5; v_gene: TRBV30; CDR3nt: TGTGCCCGGAGTGTTGGCGGGGTACAGAATCAGCCCCAGCATTTT; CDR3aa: CARSVGGVQNQPQHF
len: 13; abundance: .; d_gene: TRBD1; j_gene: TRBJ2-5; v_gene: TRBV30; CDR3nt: TGTGCCTGGAGTGTCAGGGACAGGGGGACCCAGTACTTC; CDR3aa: CAWSVRDRGTQYF
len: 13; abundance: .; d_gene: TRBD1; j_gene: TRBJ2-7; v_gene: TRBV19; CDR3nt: TGTGCCAGTAGTAACCGACAGGGGGACGAGCAGTACTTC; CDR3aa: CASSNRQGDEQYF
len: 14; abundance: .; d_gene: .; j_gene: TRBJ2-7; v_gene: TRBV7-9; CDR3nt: TGTGCCAGCAGCTTATCCAACAGGGTGGAAGAGCAGTACTTC; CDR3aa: CASSLSNRVEEQYF
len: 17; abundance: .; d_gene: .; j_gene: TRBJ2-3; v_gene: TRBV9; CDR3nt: TGTGCCAGCAGCGGGTATTATGGAGTGGAACTGGGAGATACGCAGTATTTT; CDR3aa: CASSGYYGVELGDTQYF